Below, 17 T cell receptor beta chains from the same sample are listed, as sequenced in a study of blood T cell repertoires in COVID-19. Libraries were prepared by immunoSEQ multiplex PCR; TCRdb keeps only in-frame clonotypes and omits some of them. The repertoire holds over 200,000 clones, 83% seen once, with 2% to 3% in the top ten. Material for sequencing was peripheral blood. The origin of the receptors is a woman aged 65 to 85 with active or convalescent COVID-19.

The J gene is TRBJ1-4, the V gene TRBV18; TRBD1 aligns across 7 bases. The CDR3 has 19 residues. Germline CDR1 and CDR2: KGHSH and LQKENI. V dropped 3 bases and J dropped 4; count of bases not matched to a gene: 17. The CDR3 here is CASSPTRLLRDRFNEKLFF. The CDR3 DNA reads TGTGCCAGCTCACCTACTAGATTACTCCGGGACAGATTTAATGAAAAACTGTTTTTT.

This chain joins TRBV18 and TRBJ1-5; D is unresolved. The germline CDR1 and CDR2 sequences are KGHSH and LQKENI. The CDR3 is 15 residues long. V dropped 2 bases and J dropped 6 bases, with 14 bases sitting between them. This CDR3 is CASSPTGSRSQPQHF. As DNA, the CDR3 is TGTGCCAGCTCACCAACGGGATCTCGCAGTCAGCCCCAGCATTTT. Full variable domain (remainder filled in from reference TRBV18 and TRBJ1-5): NAGVMQNPRHLVRRRGQEARLRCSPMKGHSHVYWYRQLPEEGLKFMVYLQKENIIDESGMPKERFSAEFPKEGPSILRIQQVVRGDSAAYFCASSPTGSRSQPQHFGDGTRLSIL.

The rearrangement links TRBV24-1 to TRBJ2-2; D is unclear. Germline V gene sequence: CDR1 KGHDR, CDR2 SFDVKD. CDR3 length equals 14 residues. V was shortened by 9 bases and J by 3 bases, with 13 bases between the two germline ends. In nucleotides, the CDR3 is TGTGCCACCCACTATAGACCTCACACCGGGGAGCTGTTTTTT. The encoded protein is CATHYRPHTGELFF.

About this clone: Because the CDR3's place on the DNA is in doubt, the DNA is left out and the CDR3 is given as listed by TCRdb. The chain links TRBV28 to TRBJ1-2; whether TRBD1, the table's D call, matches the DNA was not checked. A total of 14 residues make up the CDR3, ends included. Germline V gene data show CDR1 as MDHEN and CDR2 as SYDVKM. The CDR3 reads CASSFFGQENGYTF.

As regards this clone: Different DNA sequences within this sample yield the same CDR3. This sequence joins TRBV6-2 or TRBV6-3 and TRBJ1-1; D ambiguous. This CDR3 is 13 amino acids long. Germline loops: CDR1 MNHEY, CDR2 SVGEGT. V dropped 0 bases and J dropped 4 bases, with 6 bases sitting between them. The CDR3 DNA follows: TGTGCCAGCAGTTACTCACGGGTCACTGAAGCTTTCTTT. It yields the protein CASSYSRVTEAFF.

The chain uses TRBV6-5 and TRBJ2-6; D gene uncertain. The CDR3 runs 14 residues. V was cut by 2 bases and J by 0 bases, with 2 bases left in between. Germline V gives CDR1 MNHEY, CDR2 SVGAGI. CDR3 DNA sequence: TGTGCCAGCAGTTACCGCTCTGGGGCCAACGTCCTGACTTTC. Translating it yields CASSYRSGANVLTF.

The rearrangement joins TRBV18 to TRBJ1-6; D uncertain. The germline V gene encodes CDR1 KGHSH and CDR2 LQKENI. V dropped 6 bases and J dropped 14 bases, with 20 bases sitting between them. This CDR3 contains 14 residues. CDR3: CASSPSNTKEALHF. In DNA form, the CDR3 reads TGTGCCAGCTCTCCCAGCAATACTAAGGAGGCCCTCCACTTT.

The genes are TRBV7-2 and TRBJ1-5; the D gene is possibly TRBD1 (6 bases). V was cut by 2 bases and J by 9 bases, with 14 bases left in between. CDR1 SGHTA and CDR2 FQGNSA come from the germline V gene. CDR3 length: 14 residues. CDR3 coding DNA: TGTGCCAGCAGCTTACCCGGACAGCCTTTGCCCCAGCATTTT. As protein: CASSLPGQPLPQHF.

The chain has TRBV10-3 and TRBJ2-3; D unclear. The germline gives CDR1 ENHRY, CDR2 SYGVKD. V lost 4 bases and J lost 6, with 11 bases in between. The CDR3 is 13 residues long. The DNA for the CDR3 is TGTGCCATCAGTGTCGACCCGAGGGATACGCAGTATTTT. Protein: CAISVDPRDTQYF.

V usage is TRBV7-9 and J usage is TRBJ2-4; D gene unclear. Germline lookup yields CDR1 SEHNR and CDR2 FQNEAQ (reference sequence). Trimming removed 1 base from V and 0 bases from J, with 7 bases in between. The CDR3 is 15 amino acids. The DNA of the CDR3 is TGTGCCAGCAGCTTAGACGGTACAGCCAAAAACATTCAGTACTTC. Its translation is CASSLDGTAKNIQYF.

This clone was counted once. The V and J genes are TRBV6-5 and TRBJ1-5; D remains unclear. CDR1 and CDR2 from the germline V gene are MNHEY and SVGAGI. The CDR3 totals 16 residues. Trimming took off 0 bases at V and 7 bases at J, with 16 bases between the two ends. In DNA, the CDR3 is TGTGCCAGCAGTTACTCAAGAAGTTCGGGTGGGCAGCCCCAGCATTTT. Its translation: CASSYSRSSGGQPQHF.

V gene TRBV3-1 (or the pseudogene TRBV3-2) combines with J gene TRBJ1-5; D gene unclear. The length of the CDR3 is 15 residues. Per germline, CDR1 LGHDT and CDR2 YNNKEL (reference sequence). V was trimmed by 4 bases and J by 6 bases, leaving 16 bases between them. The CDR3 nucleotides read TGTGCCAGCAGCCCTGCTTGGGGTGGGAGTCAGCCCCAGCATTTT. Its translation is CASSPAWGGSQPQHF.

Note on this clone: Different DNA sequences within this sample yield the same CDR3. The chain employs TRBV9 and TRBJ1-2; maybe TRBD1 (6 bases). The CDR3 is made up of 12 amino acids. V lost 2 bases to trimming and J lost 4 bases, with 6 bases between them. Germline V gives CDR1 SGDLS, CDR2 YYNGEE. The CDR3 sequence is CASSVDSYGYTF. The CDR3 DNA reads TGTGCCAGCAGCGTGGACAGCTATGGCTACACCTTC.

The chain employs TRBV24-1 and TRBJ2-1; 11 nucleotides agree with TRBD2. Trimming removed 3 bases from V and 0 bases from J; junction bases left unmatched: 9. CDR1 KGHDR and CDR2 SFDVKD come from the germline V gene. The CDR3 spans 19 residues. The CDR3 loop reads CATSDTTSGIISSYNEQFF. The CDR3 DNA reads TGTGCCACCAGTGATACGACTAGCGGGATCATTAGCTCCTACAATGAGCAGTTCTTC.

The rearrangement joins TRBV28 to TRBJ1-5; a weak D match, TRBD1 (5 bases). The ends were cut back, 4 bases at V and 11 bases at J, with 21 bases in the middle. This CDR3 has 15 amino acids. Germline values: CDR1 MDHEN, CDR2 SYDVKM. The CDR3 DNA sequence: TGTGCCAGCAGTTCCAGGGATAAGGGCTTCAGGGCCCAGCATTTT. Translated: CASSSRDKGFRAQHF.

The chain couples TRBV5-4 to TRBJ1-6; a possible D gene is TRBD1 (6 bases). The CDR3 loop spans 16 amino acids. V lost 4 bases and J 5 bases, leaving 16 bases between the germline ends. CDR1 and CDR2 (germline): SGHNT, YYREEE (reference sequence). This CDR3 is CASSARQAGDNSPLHF. The CDR3 DNA sequence: TGTGCCAGCAGCGCCCGACAGGCGGGGGATAATTCACCCCTCCACTTT.

The rearrangement joins TRBV19 to TRBJ2-7; possible D gene TRBD2, 5 bases. Trimming pared 5 bases from V and 3 bases from J, leaving 8 bases between. This CDR3 region has 12 residues. Germline V gene sequence: CDR1 LNHDA, CDR2 SQIVND (reference sequence). The CDR3 loop reads CASSEGFYEQYF. CDR3 DNA: TGTGCCAGTAGTGAGGGCTTCTACGAGCAGTACTTC. Full variable domain (outside the CDR3, taken from reference TRBV19 and TRBJ2-7): DGGITQSPKYLFRKEGQNVTLSCEQNLNHDAMYWYRQDPGQGLRLIYYSQIVNDFQKGDIAEGYSVSREKKESFPLTVTSAQKNPTAFYLCASSEGFYEQYFGPGTRLTVT.